The sequence of this T cell receptor beta chain was determined in a study of CD4 and CD8 cells across lung adenocarcinoma regions. The germline CDR1 and CDR2 sequences are MNHEY and SMNVEV (reference sequence). This CDR3 comprises 18 residues. V shed 5 bases and J 0 bases; nucleotides not matched to a gene: 10. Using its own MiXCR run on the PCR reads, TCRdb lists one record per CDR3 protein. The table lists about 8,700 distinct CDR3 sequences, about 50% of them singletons, with roughly 48% in the top ten. Samples came from patients with localized non-small cell lung adenocarcinoma. This chain links TRBV27 with TRBJ1-4; 9 nucleotides line up with TRBD1. The sequence came from a female donor with lung adenocarcinoma. The CD4 and CD8 labels of this study may be unreliable. Material: CD8+ T cells from the margin of a lung tumor. The CDR3 loop is CASSPGTGKVSTNEKLFF. CDR3 bases: TGTGCCAGCAGTCCCGGGACAGGGAAAGTTTCAACTAATGAAAAACTGTTTTTT.